The rows below give T cell receptor beta chains drawn from one sample of a study of cytomegalovirus exposure and HLA in healthy donors. Assay used: immunoSEQ multiplex PCR; TCRdb lists only in-frame clones, some missing. The sample carries roughly 140,000 clones, over 60% recorded once. Material: PBMCs. The receptor set was obtained from a male donor in good health and CMV-seronegative. Each CDR3 is given with its conserved first and last residue. D genes are given only for firm matches. Rows may omit the clone size; those that give it use once, few, many or a size class.

>TRBD2|TRBJ2-2|20|few|TRBV15
CATSRGVLAGVGANTGELFF
TGTGCCACCAGCAGAGGGGTGCTAGCGGGGGTCGGAGCGAACACCGGGGAGCTGTTTTTT
>TRBD2|TRBJ2-7|16|.|TRBV13
CASSLARGTSSYEQYF
TGTGCCAGCAGCTTGGCACGGGGGACTAGCTCCTACGAGCAGTACTTC
>.|TRBJ1-5|14|.|TRBV15
CATSRDLGNQPQHF
TGTGCCACCAGCAGAGATCTCGGCAATCAGCCCCAGCATTTT
>TRBD2|TRBJ2-3|17|.|TRBV2
CASRDTRGLADPDTQYF
TGTGCCAGCAGAGACACCCGAGGACTAGCGGATCCAGATACGCAGTATTTT
>.|TRBJ2-7|13|.|TRBV7-2
CASSSTGNYEQYF
TGTGCCAGCAGCTCAACCGGGAACTACGAGCAGTACTTC
>.|TRBJ1-1|16|.|TRBV11-2
CASSLVGGSGNTEAFF
TGTGCCAGCAGCTTAGTGGGGGGGTCGGGGAACACTGAAGCTTTCTTT
>TRBD1|TRBJ1-2|19|.|TRBV9
CASSVATGDETGPNYGYTF
TGTGCCAGCAGCGTAGCTACGGGGGACGAGACAGGGCCTAACTATGGCTACACCTTC
>.|TRBJ2-7|15|once|TRBV7-9
CASSSKTTTQYEQYF
TGTGCCAGCAGCTCCAAGACGACTACGCAGTACGAGCAGTACTTC
>.|TRBJ2-2|12|.|TRBV5-1
CASSSGAGELFF
TGCGCCAGCAGCTCCGGGGCCGGGGAGCTGTTTTTT
>TRBD2|TRBJ2-7|14|.|TRBV30
CAWNLRGSSYEQYF
TGTGCCTGGAATTTGCGGGGGAGCTCCTACGAGCAGTACTTC
>.|TRBJ1-4|13|.|TRBV15
CATSLRESEKLFF
TGTGCCACCAGCTTAAGGGAGAGTGAAAAACTGTTTTTT
>TRBD2|TRBJ2-3|15|.|TRBV5-5
CASSLGQAGADTQYF
TGTGCCAGCAGCTTGGGACAAGCGGGAGCTGATACGCAGTATTTT
>.|TRBJ2-7|15|.|TRBV5-4
CASSPPGTPSYEQYF
TGTGCCAGCAGCCCCCCGGGGACACCGAGCTACGAGCAGTACTTC
>TRBD1|TRBJ1-1|15|.|TRBV7-9
CSSSAPGQGNTEAFF
TGTTCCAGCAGCGCGCCGGGACAGGGTAACACTGAAGCTTTCTTT
>.|TRBJ1-1|16|.|TRBV28
CASVLWEQGFNTEAFF
TGTGCCAGCGTACTCTGGGAACAGGGCTTCAACACTGAAGCTTTCTTT
>TRBD1|TRBJ2-5|16|.|TRBV4-1
CASSPRQGATEKTQYF
TGCGCCAGCAGCCCTCGACAGGGGGCGACCGAAAAGACCCAGTACTTC
>.|TRBJ1-2|15|.|TRBV11-2
CASSRSEGRLYGYTF
TGTGCCAGCAGCCGATCGGAGGGGCGCCTCTATGGCTACACCTTC
>.|TRBJ1-1|13|.|TRBV16
CASSTDRNTEAFF
TGTGCCAGCAGCACCGACAGGAACACTGAAGCTTTCTTT
>TRBD1|TRBJ2-7|15|.|TRBV6-5
CASKMGQGAWYEQYF
TGTGCCAGCAAAATGGGACAGGGGGCATGGTACGAGCAGTACTTC
>TRBD1|TRBJ2-5|13|.|TRBV30
CAWSPTGGETQYF
TGTGCCTGGAGTCCGACAGGGGGCGAGACCCAGTACTTC
>.|TRBJ2-2|15|.|TRBV6-5
CASSYGTQNTGELFF
TGTGCCAGCAGTTACGGGACACAAAACACCGGGGAGCTGTTTTTT
>.|TRBJ1-1|14|once|TRBV11-2
CASSWGRGGTEAFF
TGTGCCAGCAGCTGGGGCCGAGGGGGTACTGAAGCTTTCTTT
>TRBD2|TRBJ2-1|17|.|TRBV19
CASSNPRSTGGPGEQFF
TGTGCCAGTAGTAACCCACGCTCAACGGGAGGGCCGGGTGAGCAGTTCTTC
>.|TRBJ2-7|15|.|TRBV5-1
CASSLTVDRPYEQYF
TGCGCCAGCAGCTTAACCGTTGACAGGCCCTACGAGCAGTACTTC
>.|TRBJ1-3|14|.|TRBV19
CASTPGGKGNTIYF
TGTGCCAGTACCCCAGGAGGAAAAGGAAACACCATATATTTT
>TRBD2|TRBJ2-1|18|.|TRBV14
CASSQVLGAGRAYNEQFF
TGTGCCAGCAGCCAAGTATTAGGAGCGGGAAGAGCCTACAATGAGCAGTTCTTC
>TRBD1|TRBJ1-1|14|.|TRBV5-1
CASSRGQGGTEAFF
TGCGCCAGCAGCCGGGGACAGGGGGGGACTGAAGCTTTCTTT
>.|TRBJ1-1|11|.|TRBV11-2
CASSGRMQAFF
TGTGCCAGCAGCGGGCGAATGCAAGCTTTCTTT